The T cell receptor (beta chain) described here comes from a study of T-cell memory formation after mild COVID-19. Findings and limits, study-wide: Day 15 to 85 contracting clones showed balanced CD4/CD8; day 15 to 37 expanders favored CD4+.

There are many counts of this clonotype. Antigen unknown. Germline CDR1 is SGHAT and CDR2 is FQNNGV. V lost 3 bases and J 3 bases, leaving 14 bases between the germline ends. The CDR3 length is 15 residues. The 5'RACE method, run with constant-segment primers, produced TCR alpha and TCR beta cDNA libraries (carrying sample barcodes and UMIs). MiXCR was run by TCRdb on the 5' RACE reads, yielding one entry per CDR3 protein. The sample records 300,000 to 400,000 distinct CDR3 sequences, about 13% being singletons. The sample taken for sequencing was PBMCs or a T cell subset sorted from them (not recorded which). This rearrangement joins TRBV11-2 to TRBJ1-1; D gene unclear. This receptor was obtained from a man between 18 and 35 years old who had mild COVID-19 (a few samples of this study predate the infection). Cell type and time point are not known. CDR3 amino acids: CASSLPDVLHTEAFF. The DNA of the CDR3 is TGTGCCAGCAGCTTGCCGGACGTACTACACACTGAAGCTTTCTTT.